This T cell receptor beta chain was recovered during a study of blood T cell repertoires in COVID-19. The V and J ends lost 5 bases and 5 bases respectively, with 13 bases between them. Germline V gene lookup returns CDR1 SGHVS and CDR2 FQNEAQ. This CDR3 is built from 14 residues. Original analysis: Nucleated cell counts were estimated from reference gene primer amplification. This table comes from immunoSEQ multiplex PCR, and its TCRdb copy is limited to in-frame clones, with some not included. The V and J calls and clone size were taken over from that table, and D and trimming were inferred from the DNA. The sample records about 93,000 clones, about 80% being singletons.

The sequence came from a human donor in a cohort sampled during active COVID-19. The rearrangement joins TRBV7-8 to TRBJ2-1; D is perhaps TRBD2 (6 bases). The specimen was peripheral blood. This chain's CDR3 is CASSPREQHNEQFF. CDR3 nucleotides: TGTGCCAGCAGCCCCCGGGAGCAACACAATGAGCAGTTCTTC.